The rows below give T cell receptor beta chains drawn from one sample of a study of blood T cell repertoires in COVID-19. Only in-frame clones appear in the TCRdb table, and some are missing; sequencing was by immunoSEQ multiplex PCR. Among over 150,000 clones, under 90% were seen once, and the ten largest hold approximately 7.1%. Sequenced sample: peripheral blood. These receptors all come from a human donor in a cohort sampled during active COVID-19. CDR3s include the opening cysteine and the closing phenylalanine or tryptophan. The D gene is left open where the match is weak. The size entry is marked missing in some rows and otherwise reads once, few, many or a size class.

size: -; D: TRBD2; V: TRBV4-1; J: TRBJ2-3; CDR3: CASSQARTSGGGTDTQYF; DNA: TGCGCCAGCAGCCAAGCGAGGACTAGCGGGGGAGGGACAGATACGCAGTATTTT
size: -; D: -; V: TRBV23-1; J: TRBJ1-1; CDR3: CASSQSSRGNTEAFF; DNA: TGCGCCAGCAGTCAATCCTCTAGGGGGAACACTGAAGCTTTCTTT
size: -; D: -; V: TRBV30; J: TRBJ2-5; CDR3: CAWSVGRRETQYF; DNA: TGTGCCTGGAGTGTAGGGAGGAGAGAGACCCAGTACTTC
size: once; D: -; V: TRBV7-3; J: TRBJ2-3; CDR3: CASSWGDASVQYF; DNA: TGTGCCAGCAGCTGGGGGGATGCTAGCGTGCAGTATTTT
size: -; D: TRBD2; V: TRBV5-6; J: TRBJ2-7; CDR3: CASSSVSGGTYEQYF; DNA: TGTGCCAGCAGCTCGGTCAGCGGGGGGACCTACGAGCAGTACTTC
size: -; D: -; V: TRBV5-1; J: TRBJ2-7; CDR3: CASSLTTGYEQYF; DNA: TGCGCCAGCAGCTTGACTACAGGCTACGAGCAGTACTTC
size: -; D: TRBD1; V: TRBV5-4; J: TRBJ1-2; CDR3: CASSPSPGQGADGYTF; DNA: TGTGCCAGCAGCCCCAGCCCGGGACAGGGGGCTGATGGCTACACCTTC
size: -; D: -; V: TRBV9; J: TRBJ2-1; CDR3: CASSVDFGGGSEQFF; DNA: TGTGCCAGCAGCGTAGACTTTGGCGGGGGCAGCGAGCAGTTCTTC
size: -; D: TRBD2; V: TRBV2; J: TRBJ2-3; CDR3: CASSSEAGGTDTQYF; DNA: TGTGCCAGCAGTAGTGAAGCGGGGGGCACAGATACGCAGTATTTT
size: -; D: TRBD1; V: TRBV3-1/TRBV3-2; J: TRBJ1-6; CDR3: CASSPYRGSDSPLHF; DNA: TGTGCCAGCAGCCCGTACAGGGGCAGTGATTCACCCCTCCACTTT
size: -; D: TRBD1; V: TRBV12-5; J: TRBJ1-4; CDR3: CASGFAGQGGEKLFF; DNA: TGTGCTAGTGGTTTTGCAGGACAGGGAGGTGAAAAACTGTTTTTT
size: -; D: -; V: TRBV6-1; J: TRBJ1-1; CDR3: CASSEQGEAFF; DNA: TGTGCCAGCAGTGAACAGGGTGAAGCTTTCTTT
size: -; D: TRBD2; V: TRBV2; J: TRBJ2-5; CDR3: CASSLAGAETQYF; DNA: TGTGCCAGCAGCCTAGCGGGGGCAGAGACCCAGTACTTC